The TCR beta chain described here comes from a study of T cell changes during pregnancy in multiple sclerosis. This clone was picked up a small number of times. Clones were read by immunoSEQ multiplex PCR, and TCRdb kept only the in-frame ones, dropping some. Here the sample spans about 39,000 clones, approximately 94% being singletons. V was pared by 2 bases and J by 6 bases, with 16 bases of the junction left unmatched. The CDR3 runs 20 residues. Germline V lookup: CDR1 LGHNA, CDR2 YSLEER. The genes are TRBV4-3 and TRBJ2-1; 13 bases are shared with TRBD2. The sequences come from peripheral blood, collected in the third trimester of pregnancy. This clonotype originated in a female donor with multiple sclerosis, enrolled in a pregnancy study. CDR3 loop: CASSQTPGLAGFYPSNEQFF. The CDR3 DNA sequence: TGCGCCAGCAGCCAAACCCCGGGACTAGCGGGGTTCTATCCTTCCAATGAGCAGTTCTTC.